Presented here are 29 T cell receptor beta chains from one specimen sequenced in a study of T cell responses to AZD1222 COVID-19 vaccine. The protocol was immunoSEQ multiplex PCR, while the TCRdb copy is restricted to in-frame clones and leaves out a portion. This table has 200,000 to 250,000 clones, around 94% appearing once. The source was peripheral blood, collected 28 days after the second dose of the MenACWY control vaccine. These TCRs come from an adult who received the MenACWY meningococcal vaccine as a control.

The rearrangement uses TRBV13 and TRBJ1-6; D perhaps matches TRBD1 (5 bases). This CDR3 region has 13 residues. V lost 5 bases and J lost 14, with 16 bases in between. Looked up from germline, CDR1 is PRHDT and CDR2 is FYEKMQ (reference sequence). This CDR3 is CASSAGPLLSLHF. CDR3 DNA sequence: TGTGCCAGCAGCGCGGGACCTCTCCTCTCCCTCCACTTT.

This clone was picked up one time. The chain is built from TRBV6-2 or TRBV6-3 and TRBJ2-1; D tentatively fits TRBD1 or TRBD2 (8 bases each). V was cut by 2 bases and J by 5 bases, with 16 bases left in between. Germline V gene data show CDR1 as MNHEY and CDR2 as SVGEGT. CDR3 length equals 16 residues. CDR3: CASSYRTGTSNNEQFF. Here the CDR3 DNA reads TGTGCCAGCAGTTACCGGACAGGGACTAGTAACAATGAGCAGTTCTTC.

This chain links TRBV7-9 with TRBJ2-7; TRBD1 aligns across 7 bases. The CDR3 extends over 14 amino acids. CDR1 is SEHNR, CDR2 FQNEAQ, per germline (reference sequence). V trimming: 6 bases; J trimming: 2 bases; junction bases outside the gene matches: 7. CDR3 protein: CASRSEGAAYEQYF. CDR3 sequence (DNA): TGTGCCAGCAGGTCCGAGGGGGCAGCCTACGAGCAGTACTTC. The full variable domain, completed using reference TRBV7-9 and TRBJ2-7, is DTGVSQNPRHKITKRGQNVTFRCDPISEHNRLYWYRQTLGQGPEFLTYFQNEAQLEKSRLLSDRFSAERPKGSFSTLEIQRTEQGDSAMYLCASRSEGAAYEQYFGPGTRLTVT.

This rearrangement joins TRBV7-9 to TRBJ1-1, with D uncertain. Germline V gene lookup returns CDR1 SEHNR and CDR2 FQNEAQ (reference sequence). Trimming left V 1 base short and J 6 bases short, with 12 bases between. This CDR3 is 14 amino acids long. CDR3 residues: CASSLDTGSPEAFF. The DNA of the CDR3 is TGTGCCAGCAGCTTAGACACGGGGTCACCTGAAGCTTTCTTT.

The gene calls are TRBV24-1 and TRBJ1-2; D not resolved. Germline lookup yields CDR1 KGHDR and CDR2 SFDVKD. The CDR3 has 13 residues. V was clipped by 6 bases and J by 3 bases, with 10 bases between them. CDR3 coding DNA: TGTGCCACCAGTAGTGGCAGCCACTATGGCTACACCTTC. This codes for CATSSGSHYGYTF.

V gene TRBV23-1 combines with J gene TRBJ1-1, with D unclear. TRBV23-1 is designated an ORF whose function remains uncertain. V was shortened by 10 bases and J by 2 bases, with 20 bases between the two germline ends. The CDR3 loop spans 15 amino acids. CDR3 sequence (DNA): TGCGCCATCTTTACGGCCGGGCCGCCTAACACTGAAGCTTTCTTT. Its protein is CAIFTAGPPNTEAFF.

The rearrangement joins TRBV28 to TRBJ1-5; D gene unclear. The CDR3 has 11 amino acids. V was cut by 2 bases and J by 11 bases, with 7 bases left in between. Per germline, CDR1 MDHEN and CDR2 SYDVKM. The CDR3 DNA reads TGTGCCAGCAGTTTAAGGCGGGCCCAGCATTTT. Its protein product is CASSLRRAQHF.

This sequence joins TRBV27 and TRBJ2-7; D might be TRBD2 (5 bases). The CDR3 length is 17 residues. Per the germline V gene, CDR1 is MNHEY and CDR2 is SMNVEV (reference sequence). V lost 6 bases and J 2 bases, leaving 23 bases between the germline ends. Written as DNA, the CDR3 is TGTGCCAGCAGCTGGAATTTGGGGTCCGCTAGCACCTACGAGCAGTACTTC. This codes for CASSWNLGSASTYEQYF.

The chain has TRBV28 and TRBJ2-6, with D perhaps matching TRBD1 (6 bases). This CDR3 has 17 amino acids. V was pared by 6 bases and J by 2 bases, with 17 bases between. Per germline, CDR1 MDHEN and CDR2 SYDVKM. CDR3 in amino acids: CASRGIRTAAGANVLTF. The CDR3 nucleotides are TGTGCCAGCAGGGGGATAAGGACAGCTGCTGGGGCCAACGTCCTGACTTTC.

The V gene is TRBV28, the J gene TRBJ2-7; 8 positions match TRBD1. Germline CDR1 reads MDHEN; CDR2 reads SYDVKM. The CDR3 has 15 amino acids. The V gene end was trimmed by 6 bases and the J gene end by 2 bases; junction bases not matched to a gene: 9. The CDR3 protein is CASSSAGTGPYEQYF. The CDR3 nucleotides are TGTGCCAGCAGCTCCGCCGGGACAGGACCCTACGAGCAGTACTTC. The whole variable domain, filled in from reference TRBV28 and TRBJ2-7, reads DVKVTQSSRYLVKRTGEKVFLECVQDMDHENMFWYRQDPGLGLRLIYFSYDVKMKEKGDIPEGYSVSREKKERFSLILESASTNQTSMYLCASSSAGTGPYEQYFGPGTRLTVT.

The chain joins TRBV5-5 to TRBJ2-3; the D is unclear. Germline CDR1 SGHKS, CDR2 YYEKEE (reference sequence). This CDR3 region has 14 residues. Trimming left V 0 bases short and J 4 bases short, with 9 bases between. CDR3 in DNA: TGTGCCAGCAGCTTGGTAGTCTCCGCAGATACGCAGTATTTT. Protein product: CASSLVVSADTQYF.

The chain couples TRBV7-9 to TRBJ2-7, with D perhaps being TRBD1 or TRBD2 (6 bases each). This CDR3 spans 18 amino acids. V lost 1 base and J lost 2, with 21 bases in between. CDR1 SEHNR and CDR2 FQNEAQ come from the germline V gene (reference sequence). CDR3 amino acids: CASSLEEGRDIYTYEQYF. The CDR3 DNA reads TGTGCCAGCAGCTTAGAGGAGGGGCGGGACATTTACACCTACGAGCAGTACTTC.

This clone has a handful of counts. This chain uses TRBV10-3 with TRBJ1-6, with TRBD1 as a possible D gene (6 bases). The CDR3 spans 14 residues. Germline lookup yields CDR1 ENHRY and CDR2 SYGVKD. The V end lost 3 bases, the J end lost 9 bases, and 12 bases lay between the germline ends. The CDR3 loop is CAISDPGTFSPLHF. The DNA of the CDR3 is TGTGCCATCAGTGACCCCGGGACATTTTCACCCCTCCACTTT.

The rearrangement uses TRBV3-1 (or the pseudogene TRBV3-2) and TRBJ1-2, with D possibly TRBD1 on 6 matching bases. The CDR3 runs 16 residues. Trimming left V 2 bases short and J 4 bases short, with 17 bases between. Germline V gives CDR1 LGHDT, CDR2 YNNKEL (reference sequence). The CDR3 coding sequence is TGTGCCAGCAGCCAAACCTCCTCAGGGGTAGGCTATGGCTACACCTTC. Protein product: CASSQTSSGVGYGYTF.

V and J are TRBV28 and TRBJ2-7; unclear D gene. CDR3 size: 11 residues. Germline values: CDR1 MDHEN, CDR2 SYDVKM. V was clipped by 7 bases and J by 5 bases, with 9 bases between them. CDR3 sequence: CASTPGDEQYF. In DNA, the CDR3 is TGTGCCAGCACCCCGGGTGACGAGCAGTACTTC.

The chain is built from TRBV7-3 and TRBJ1-6, with 11 bases aligning to TRBD1. The CDR3 runs 15 residues. Germline V gene lookup returns CDR1 SGHTA and CDR2 FQGTGA. With V trimmed by 4 bases and J by 7 bases, 3 bases remained unmatched. The CDR3 sequence: CASSSRDRGNSPLHF. The CDR3 DNA is TGTGCCAGCAGCTCCCGGGACAGGGGGAATTCACCCCTCCACTTT.

This chain uses TRBV30 with TRBJ1-1; no definite D call. This CDR3 contains 13 residues. From germline, CDR1 is GTSNPN and CDR2 SVGIG (reference sequence). V lost 3 bases, J lost 4 bases, and 12 bases lay in between. CDR3 nucleotide sequence: TGTGCCTGGAGGTTCCGGGGAAGCACTGAAGCTTTCTTT. This translates into CAWRFRGSTEAFF.

V gene TRBV28 combines with J gene TRBJ1-5; no clear D. The CDR3 runs to 13 residues. V was trimmed by 3 bases and J by 4 bases, leaving 7 bases between them. Germline V gene lookup returns CDR1 MDHEN and CDR2 SYDVKM. The CDR3 sequence: CASSLGRNQPQHF. The CDR3 DNA follows: TGTGCCAGCAGTTTGGGCAGAAATCAGCCCCAGCATTTT. Full variable domain (rest looked up from reference TRBV28 and TRBJ1-5): DVKVTQSSRYLVKRTGEKVFLECVQDMDHENMFWYRQDPGLGLRLIYFSYDVKMKEKGDIPEGYSVSREKKERFSLILESASTNQTSMYLCASSLGRNQPQHFGDGTRLSIL.

V usage is TRBV5-1 and J usage is TRBJ1-3, with D uncertain. Trimming removed 0 bases at V and 0 bases at J, with 7 bases between. Germline CDR1 reads SGHRS; CDR2 reads YFSETQ. This CDR3 contains 15 residues. CDR3 coding DNA: TGCGCCAGCAGCTTGGGGTCGATCTCTGGAAACACCATATATTTT. Its protein is CASSLGSISGNTIYF.

J is TRBJ1-5 and V is TRBV3-1 (or the pseudogene TRBV3-2); TRBD1 is a possible D gene (5 bases). CDR1 and CDR2 (germline): LGHDT, YNNKEL (reference sequence). Trimming removed 1 base at V and 4 bases at J, with 11 bases between. The CDR3 has 15 residues. The CDR3 DNA reads TGTGCCAGCAGCCAAGGCCCCCCAGGGAATCAGCCCCAGCATTTT. This gives the protein CASSQGPPGNQPQHF.

This rearrangement joins TRBV28 to TRBJ1-2; D is perhaps TRBD1 (6 bases). Trimming took 6 bases from V and 2 from J, leaving 13 bases between them. The CDR3 is made up of 14 amino acids. Germline CDR1 reads MDHEN; CDR2 reads SYDVKM. CDR3: CASRSGTPNYGYTF. The DNA for the CDR3 is TGTGCCAGCAGGAGCGGGACACCAAACTATGGCTACACCTTC.

The gene calls are TRBV24-1 and TRBJ1-2; 7 positions match TRBD1. CDR3 size: 14 residues. V shed 3 bases and J 3 bases; nucleotides not matched to a gene: 3. Germline V gives CDR1 KGHDR, CDR2 SFDVKD. DNA for the CDR3: TGTGCCACCAGTGATGACGACAGGGACTATGGCTACACCTTC. It specifies CATSDDDRDYGYTF.

The J gene is TRBJ2-3, the V gene TRBV5-6; D might be TRBD1 (6 bases). Germline lookup yields CDR1 SGHDT and CDR2 YYEEEE. The CDR3 is 16 amino acids. The V end was cut by 3 bases, the J end by 5 bases, with 19 bases between. The CDR3 protein is CASSYAVAQGKDTQYF. The CDR3 coding sequence is TGTGCCAGCAGCTACGCGGTGGCCCAGGGGAAAGATACGCAGTATTTT.

The chain joins TRBV6-2 or TRBV6-3 to TRBJ2-2, with D unclear. Trimming removed 6 bases from V and 7 bases from J, with 12 bases in between. The CDR3 runs to 13 residues. Germline V gene data show CDR1 as MNHEY and CDR2 as SVGEGT. As DNA, the CDR3 is TGTGCCAGCAGCGATCCCCGGAACGGGGAGCTGTTTTTT. Translating it yields CASSDPRNGELFF.

The gene calls are TRBV13 and TRBJ2-7, with 9 bases matching TRBD1. From germline, CDR1 is PRHDT and CDR2 FYEKMQ (reference sequence). J gave up 2 bases and V 2 bases, and 1 base lay outside the gene matches. The CDR3 spans 14 residues. CDR3 sequence: CASSLRDRAYEQYF. The CDR3 DNA follows: TGTGCCAGCAGCTTAAGGGACAGGGCCTACGAGCAGTACTTC.

The chain combines TRBV28 with TRBJ1-2; a weak D match, TRBD1 (6 bases). The CDR3 runs to 13 residues. Per the germline V gene, CDR1 is MDHEN and CDR2 is SYDVKM. V was trimmed by 6 bases and J by 4 bases, leaving 12 bases between them. The CDR3 coding sequence is TGTGCCAGCAGGACCGGGACAACCTATGGCTACACCTTC. Amino acid sequence: CASRTGTTYGYTF.

The chain links TRBV19 to TRBJ1-2, with D possibly TRBD1 on 6 matching bases. The germline V gene has CDR1 LNHDA and CDR2 SQIVND (reference sequence). This CDR3 spans 12 amino acids. V dropped 5 bases and J dropped 11 bases, with 15 bases sitting between them. The CDR3 loop reads CASSATGMSYTF. The CDR3 DNA follows: TGTGCCAGTAGTGCAACAGGGATGAGTTACACCTTC. The full variable domain, rest sourced from reference TRBV19 and TRBJ1-2, is DGGITQSPKYLFRKEGQNVTLSCEQNLNHDAMYWYRQDPGQGLRLIYYSQIVNDFQKGDIAEGYSVSREKKESFPLTVTSAQKNPTAFYLCASSATGMSYTFGSGTRLTVV.

This clone is a singleton in its sample. This chain uses TRBV6-1 with TRBJ2-1; D is tentatively TRBD1 or TRBD2 (5 bases each). There are 21 residues in the CDR3. The germline V gene encodes CDR1 MNHNS and CDR2 SASEGT. Trimming removed 2 bases from V and 4 bases from J, with 30 bases in between. Here the CDR3 DNA reads TGTGCCAGCAGTGAAAGGGGAAGAATGTCTGGGGGACGATGGGGGTACAATGAGCAGTTCTTC. Protein sequence: CASSERGRMSGGRWGYNEQFF.

The chain recombines TRBV5-6 with TRBJ2-7, with 9 bases identical to TRBD1. With 3 bases clipped from V and 5 bases from J, the junction kept 3 bases outside the gene matches. Looked up from germline, CDR1 is SGHDT and CDR2 is YYEEEE. The CDR3 has 13 amino acids. This CDR3 reads CASSYGTGNEQYF. The CDR3 DNA reads TGTGCCAGCAGCTACGGGACAGGGAACGAGCAGTACTTC.